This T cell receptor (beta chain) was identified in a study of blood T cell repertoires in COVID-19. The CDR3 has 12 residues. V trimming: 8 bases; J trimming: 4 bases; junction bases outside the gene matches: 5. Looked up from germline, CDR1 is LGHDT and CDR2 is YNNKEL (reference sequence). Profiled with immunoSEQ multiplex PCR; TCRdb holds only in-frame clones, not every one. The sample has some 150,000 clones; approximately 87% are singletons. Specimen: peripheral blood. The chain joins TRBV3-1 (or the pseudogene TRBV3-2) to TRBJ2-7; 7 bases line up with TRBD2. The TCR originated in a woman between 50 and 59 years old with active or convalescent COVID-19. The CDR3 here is CASGGGGYEQYF. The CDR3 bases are TGTGCCAGCGGCGGCGGGGGATACGAGCAGTACTTC.